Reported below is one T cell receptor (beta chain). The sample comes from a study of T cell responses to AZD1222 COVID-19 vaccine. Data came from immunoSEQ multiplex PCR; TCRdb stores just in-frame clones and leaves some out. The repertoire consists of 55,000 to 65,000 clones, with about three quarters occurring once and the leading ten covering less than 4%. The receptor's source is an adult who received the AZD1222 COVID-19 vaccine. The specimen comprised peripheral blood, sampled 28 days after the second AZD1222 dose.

This CDR3 reads CASSRWRGPTDTQYF. In DNA, the CDR3 is TGTGCCAGCTCCCGCTGGAGGGGGCCCACAGATACGCAGTATTTT. The chain recombines TRBV21-1 with TRBJ2-3; the table's TRBD1 call for D was not verified on the DNA. TRBV21-1 is a documented pseudogene. There are 15 residues in the CDR3.